Below, 22 T cell receptor beta chains from the same sample are listed, as sequenced in a study of T-cell memory formation after mild COVID-19. MiXCR, run by TCRdb on the 5' RACE reads, gives a single entry per CDR3 protein. This table holds about 400,000 distinct CDR3 sequences, approximately 15% found once. The sequenced sample consisted of PBMCs or a T cell subset sorted from them (not recorded which). These receptors originate from a man in his late teens or twenties who had mild COVID-19 (a few samples of this study predate the infection). Cell type and time point are not known.

DNA for the CDR3: TGCAGTGCCCGGACTCCTACCCAGTACTTC. Translating gives CSARTPTQYF. This chain connects TRBV20-1 to TRBJ2-5; possibly TRBD2 for D (5 bases). The CDR3 totals 10 residues. The V and J ends lost 6 bases and 8 bases respectively, with 10 bases between them. CDR1 and CDR2 from the germline V gene are DFQATT and SNEGSKA (reference sequence).

A note on this clonotype: This may be a read error, as it is one base from a much larger clone. The chain employs TRBV30 and TRBJ1-5; TRBD1 might be the D (5 bases). The CDR3 sequence is 13 residues long. The V end was cut by 0 bases, the J end by 4 bases, with 7 bases between. Germline loops: CDR1 GTSNPN, CDR2 SVGIG (reference sequence). The CDR3 nucleotides read TGTGCCTGGAGTGTACAGGAGAATCAGCCCCAGCATTTT. Translating gives CAWSVQENQPQHF. Complete variable domain (other parts from reference TRBV30 and TRBJ1-5): SQTIHQWPATLVQPVGSPLSLECTVEGTSNPNLYWYRQAAGRGLQLLFYSVGIGQISSEVPQNLSASRPQDRQFILSSKKLLLSDSGFYLCAWSVQENQPQHFGDGTRLSIL.

This chain uses TRBV12-3 or TRBV12-4 with TRBJ2-4, with 7 bases lining up with TRBD1. The CDR3 consists of 13 residues. The J segment lost 7 bases and the V segment lost 6 bases, leaving 6 bases of the junction unmatched. CDR3 in DNA: TGTGCCAGCAGCCAGACAGGGTTCAACATTCAGTACTTC. Its protein product is CASSQTGFNIQYF.

The chain recombines TRBV10-3 with TRBJ2-7, with D perhaps matching TRBD1 or TRBD2 (5 bases each). Germline loops: CDR1 ENHRY, CDR2 SYGVKD. The CDR3 runs 12 residues. V gave up 8 bases and J gave up 2 bases, with 10 bases separating them. The CDR3: CAIRDPPYEQYF. The CDR3 DNA is TGTGCCATCCGGGACCCCCCCTACGAGCAGTACTTC.

This clonotype showed up just a few times. V and J are TRBV7-2 and TRBJ1-1; D unclear. From germline, CDR1 is SGHTA and CDR2 FQGNSA. V lost 0 bases and J 1 base, leaving 9 bases between the germline ends. There are 15 residues in the CDR3. This chain's CDR3 is CASSLAGYGNTEAFF. The CDR3 coding sequence is TGTGCCAGCAGCTTAGCCGGGTACGGGAACACTGAAGCTTTCTTT.

This clonotype showed up just a few times. The rearrangement uses TRBV7-9 and TRBJ1-2; D call uncertain. CDR3 length: 16 residues. Trimming removed 5 bases at V and 2 bases at J, with 18 bases between. Germline V CDR1 and CDR2: SEHNR, FQNEAQ (reference sequence). CDR3: CASSRLSHGENYGYTF. CDR3 sequence (DNA): TGTGCCAGCAGCCGTCTTTCCCACGGGGAAAACTATGGCTACACCTTC.

The genes are TRBV5-5 and TRBJ1-6; a weak D match, TRBD1 (6 bases). V lost 1 base and J lost 7, with 15 bases in between. There are 16 residues in the CDR3. Germline V gene lookup returns CDR1 SGHKS and CDR2 YYEKEE (reference sequence). The CDR3 DNA sequence: TGTGCCAGCAGCTTGAGAGCAGGGGACGGGAATTCACCCCTCCACTTT. It translates to CASSLRAGDGNSPLHF.

The chain links TRBV4-1 to TRBJ1-1, with 8 bases identical to TRBD1. This CDR3 comprises 17 residues. The junction had 16 bases not matched to a gene; V was cut back by 2 bases and J by 8 bases. The germline gives CDR1 MGHRA, CDR2 YSYEKL. CDR3 sequence (DNA): TGCGCCAGCAGCCAACCCTGGGTCCGGACAGGGAGTGAGGAAGCTTTCTTT. Encoded protein: CASSQPWVRTGSEEAFF.

This clonotype was detected only a few times. CDR3 residues: CATSRKDGTEAFF. In DNA, the CDR3 is TGTGCCACCAGCAGGAAGGATGGCACTGAAGCTTTCTTT. This chain connects TRBV15 to TRBJ1-1; D is ambiguous. V shed 3 bases and J shed 4 bases, with 9 bases lying between them. CDR3 size: 13 residues. CDR1 LNHNV and CDR2 YYDKDF come from the germline V gene (reference sequence).

The sample holds a few counts of this clonotype. V is TRBV27 and J is TRBJ2-1, with D uncertain. The CDR3 consists of 13 residues. Trimming cost V 5 bases and J 8 bases, with 13 bases left between them. CDR1 and CDR2 (germline): MNHEY, SMNVEV (reference sequence). The CDR3 region is CASSTSVGYEQFF. The CDR3 DNA sequence: TGTGCCAGCAGTACCTCGGTTGGATATGAGCAGTTCTTC.

V gene TRBV7-9 combines with J gene TRBJ2-7, with a weak D call TRBD2 (5 bases). Germline loops: CDR1 SEHNR, CDR2 FQNEAQ (reference sequence). This CDR3 is 13 amino acids long. The V gene lost 5 bases and the J gene lost 7 bases, with 15 bases spanning the gap. CDR3 region: CASSPNGRGEQYF. In nucleotides, the CDR3 is TGTGCCAGCAGCCCCAATGGGAGAGGTGAGCAGTACTTC.

This clonotype was picked up a small number of times. The V gene is TRBV4-1, the J gene TRBJ1-4, with 9 positions matching TRBD1. Unmatched junction bases numbered 10, after V lost 6 bases and J lost 8 bases. The CDR3 totals 15 residues. Germline assignment: CDR1 MGHRA and CDR2 YSYEKL. The CDR3 DNA sequence: TGCGCCAGCAGAGTACAGGGGGCGTGGAGAGAAAAACTGTTTTTT. It yields the protein CASRVQGAWREKLFF.

In this sample, this clonotype turned up many times. V is TRBV20-1 and J is TRBJ1-5; possibly TRBD1 for D (6 bases). Per the germline V gene, CDR1 is DFQATT and CDR2 is SNEGSKA (reference sequence). The CDR3 consists of 13 residues. Here the CDR3 reads CSTNGGLDQPQHF. CDR3 in DNA: TGCAGCACGAACGGGGGGCTGGATCAGCCCCAGCATTTT.

This clonotype was observed a handful of times. V is TRBV30 and J is TRBJ1-2; the match to TRBD1 covers 9 bases. The CDR3 has 13 residues. The germline CDR1 and CDR2 sequences are GTSNPN and SVGIG (reference sequence). V was clipped by 5 bases and J by 4 bases; unmatched bases: 5. Written as DNA, the CDR3 is TGTGCCTGGGGGACAGGGTCACCCTATGGCTACACCTTC. Residues: CAWGTGSPYGYTF.

In this sample, this clonotype turned up a few times. V is TRBV7-9 and J is TRBJ2-3, with 8 bases identical to TRBD2. Germline values: CDR1 SEHNR, CDR2 FQNEAQ (reference sequence). The CDR3 has 15 residues. J gave up 4 bases and V 3 bases, and 6 bases lay outside the gene matches. The DNA of the CDR3 is TGTGCCAGCAGCTTTATCAGCGGGGGCCCAGATACGCAGTATTTT. Amino acid sequence: CASSFISGGPDTQYF.

This clonotype was seen more than once but under ten times. The rearrangement links TRBV5-6 to TRBJ2-3; D is ambiguous. V was cut by 2 bases and J by 2 bases, with 6 bases left in between. The CDR3 loop spans 13 amino acids. The germline V gene encodes CDR1 SGHDT and CDR2 YYEEEE. DNA of the CDR3: TGTGCCAGCAGCTTTCAGTCCACAGATACGCAGTATTTT. This codes for CASSFQSTDTQYF.

This clonotype was detected many times. The chain uses TRBV6-1 and TRBJ1-2, with D unresolved. This CDR3 region has 13 residues. The V end was cut by 1 base, the J end by 4 bases, with 7 bases between. CDR1 MNHNS and CDR2 SASEGT come from the germline V gene. In DNA, the CDR3 is TGTGCCAGCAGTGAAGACGGGGTCTATGGCTACACCTTC. This sequence encodes CASSEDGVYGYTF.

The genes are TRBV4-1 and TRBJ2-1; no clear D. The CDR3 is made up of 11 amino acids. V was trimmed by 7 bases and J by 8 bases, leaving 9 bases between them. Germline V gives CDR1 MGHRA, CDR2 YSYEKL. CDR3 region: CASKKGYEQFF. CDR3 coding DNA: TGCGCCAGCAAGAAGGGTTATGAGCAGTTCTTC.

This clonotype has more than one count but fewer than ten. This chain links TRBV9 with TRBJ2-1, with D tentatively TRBD1 or TRBD2 (6 bases each). The CDR3 totals 16 residues. Germline V CDR1 and CDR2: SGDLS, YYNGEE. The V gene lost 0 bases and the J gene lost 1 base, with 11 bases spanning the gap. The chain's CDR3 is CASSVVGGLSYNEQFF. The CDR3 nucleotides read TGTGCCAGCAGCGTAGTTGGGGGGCTTTCCTACAATGAGCAGTTCTTC. The full variable domain, its missing parts supplied by reference TRBV9 and TRBJ2-1, is DSGVTQTPKHLITATGQRVTLRCSPRSGDLSVYWYQQSLDQGLQFLIQYYNGEERAKGNILERFSAQQFPDLHSELNLSSLELGDSALYFCASSVVGGLSYNEQFFGPGTRLTVL.

This clonotype was recorded many times. The genes are TRBV18 and TRBJ2-5, with 7 bases lining up with TRBD2. The CDR3 loop spans 14 amino acids. Germline V CDR1 and CDR2: KGHSH, LQKENI. V lost 4 bases, J lost 2 bases, and 4 bases stayed unmatched. The CDR3 protein is CASSQNSGQETQYF. Written as DNA, the CDR3 is TGTGCCAGCTCACAGAATAGCGGGCAAGAGACCCAGTACTTC.

This chain links TRBV5-6 with TRBJ1-1; D may be TRBD1 (5 bases). Germline-derived CDR1 and CDR2 are SGHDT and YYEEEE. Deletions cut 0 bases from V and 3 bases from J, with 12 bases between. The CDR3 covers 15 residues. This CDR3 reads CASSLGRGTHTEAFF. The CDR3 DNA is TGTGCCAGCAGCTTGGGACGTGGGACGCACACTGAAGCTTTCTTT.

V gene TRBV9 combines with J gene TRBJ2-1; TRBD1 matches 8 bases. V shed 0 bases, J shed 7 bases, and the junction held 9 bases outside the gene matches. This CDR3 contains 16 residues. The germline V gene encodes CDR1 SGDLS and CDR2 YYNGEE. The CDR3 protein is CASSVATGEKLNEQFF. The DNA of the CDR3 is TGTGCCAGCAGCGTAGCGACAGGGGAAAAGTTGAATGAGCAGTTCTTC.